The 11 T cell receptor beta chains below were found in one sample sequenced in a study of OX40 agonist ivuxolimab in advanced cancers. TCRdb keeps only in-frame clones here, not all; method: immunoSEQ multiplex PCR. The sample holds some 62,000 clones, 91% seen once. Material: CD4+ or CD8+ T cells sorted from blood, obtained in a trial of the OX40 agonist ivuxolimab. These receptors were collected from an adult with an advanced solid tumor such as melanoma, head and neck, liver or kidney cancer.

This rearrangement joins TRBV13 to TRBJ2-5; D is ambiguous. Germline CDR1 is PRHDT and CDR2 is FYEKMQ (reference sequence). There are 9 residues in the CDR3. Trimming shortened V by 3 bases and J by 9 bases, and 2 bases separated the two germline ends. The CDR3 DNA reads TGTGCCAGCAGCTTCGCCCAGTACTTC. Translating gives CASSFAQYF.

The CDR3 nucleotides read TGCGCCAGCAGCGGCGGGACAGGGAATAACTACGAGCAGTACTTC. Amino acid sequence: CASSGGTGNNYEQYF. The rearrangement uses TRBV5-1 and TRBJ2-7; TRBD1 agrees at 9 bases. J gave up 3 bases and V 4 bases, and 8 bases lay outside the gene matches. This CDR3 contains 15 residues. Germline V gives CDR1 SGHRS, CDR2 YFSETQ.

V is TRBV29-1 and J is TRBJ2-2, with D possibly TRBD2 on 5 matching bases. V shed 8 bases and J shed 6 bases, with 13 bases lying between them. This CDR3 has 12 residues. Per the germline V gene, CDR1 is SQVTM and CDR2 is ANQGSEA. CDR3 sequence reads: CSFSEGPGELFF. Here the CDR3 DNA reads TGCAGCTTCAGCGAGGGCCCCGGGGAGCTGTTTTTT.

The chain employs TRBV30 and TRBJ1-1; 7 bases agree with TRBD1. The CDR3 is 13 residues long. Losses at the gene ends were 5 bases for V and 3 bases for J; bases not matched to a gene: 6. The germline V gene encodes CDR1 GTSNPN and CDR2 SVGIG (reference sequence). The CDR3 region is CAWGDSQDTEAFF. The CDR3 DNA sequence: TGTGCCTGGGGGGACAGCCAGGACACTGAAGCTTTCTTT.

This clone was observed a single time. This chain links TRBV5-4 with TRBJ2-7; 10 bases fit TRBD2. The V segment lost 4 bases and the J segment 7 bases; nucleotides outside the gene matches: 8. The CDR3 sequence is 14 residues long. CDR1 SGHNT and CDR2 YYREEE come from the germline V gene (reference sequence). CDR3 residues: CASSTIAGGDEQYF. The CDR3 nucleotides read TGTGCCAGCAGCACTATAGCGGGAGGAGATGAGCAGTACTTC.

In its sample, this clone was seen once. This rearrangement joins TRBV6-5 to TRBJ1-3, with a possible D match to TRBD1 (5 bases). CDR3 length: 14 residues. The ends were cut back, 5 bases at V and 3 bases at J, with 11 bases in the middle. CDR1 MNHEY and CDR2 SVGAGI come from the germline V gene. In nucleotides, the CDR3 is TGTGCCAGCAGTACCCCGGGGCGTGGAAACACCATATATTTT. This encodes CASSTPGRGNTIYF.

The V gene is TRBV28, the J gene TRBJ1-1; D possibly corresponds to TRBD1 (6 bases). Looked up from germline, CDR1 is MDHEN and CDR2 is SYDVKM. This CDR3 has 13 amino acids. V lost 8 bases to trimming and J lost 4 bases, with 14 bases between them. CDR3 sequence: CASGGTPGTEAFF. The CDR3 region has the DNA TGTGCCAGCGGCGGGACACCGGGCACTGAAGCTTTCTTT.

Regarding this clone: Other DNA sequences in the sample encode the same CDR3. The chain carries TRBV12-5 and TRBJ2-7; D is ambiguous. V was clipped by 2 bases and J by 2 bases, with 4 bases between them. Germline V gives CDR1 LGHNT, CDR2 FRNRAP. This CDR3 has 12 residues. The CDR3 region is CASGLNTYEQYF. The CDR3 bases are TGTGCTAGTGGTTTGAACACCTACGAGCAGTACTTC.

The chain uses TRBV7-2 and TRBJ2-3; 13 bases are shared with TRBD2. Germline CDR1 is SGHTA and CDR2 is FQGNSA. With 4 bases clipped from V and 7 bases from J, the junction kept 2 bases outside the gene matches. The CDR3 is made up of 14 amino acids. The CDR3 DNA reads TGTGCCAGCAGCTCGGGACTAGCGGGAAATACGCAGTATTTT. Its protein is CASSSGLAGNTQYF.

The chain joins TRBV7-9 to TRBJ1-1, with D tentatively TRBD1 (5 bases). Germline V gene data show CDR1 as SEHNR and CDR2 as FQNEAQ (reference sequence). Trimming cost V 0 bases and J 3 bases, with 11 bases left between them. The CDR3 is 15 amino acids. In nucleotides, the CDR3 is TGTGCCAGCAGCTTAGCCCAGGGAATATACACTGAAGCTTTCTTT. This codes for CASSLAQGIYTEAFF.

V is TRBV2 and J is TRBJ2-1; 7 bases are shared with TRBD1. V was clipped by 7 bases and J by 11 bases; unmatched bases: 8. CDR3 length: 12 residues. Germline V gene data show CDR1 as SNHLY and CDR2 as FYNNEI. The CDR3 region is CASIKPGQKQFF. In DNA, the CDR3 is TGTGCCAGCATTAAACCGGGACAGAAGCAGTTCTTC.